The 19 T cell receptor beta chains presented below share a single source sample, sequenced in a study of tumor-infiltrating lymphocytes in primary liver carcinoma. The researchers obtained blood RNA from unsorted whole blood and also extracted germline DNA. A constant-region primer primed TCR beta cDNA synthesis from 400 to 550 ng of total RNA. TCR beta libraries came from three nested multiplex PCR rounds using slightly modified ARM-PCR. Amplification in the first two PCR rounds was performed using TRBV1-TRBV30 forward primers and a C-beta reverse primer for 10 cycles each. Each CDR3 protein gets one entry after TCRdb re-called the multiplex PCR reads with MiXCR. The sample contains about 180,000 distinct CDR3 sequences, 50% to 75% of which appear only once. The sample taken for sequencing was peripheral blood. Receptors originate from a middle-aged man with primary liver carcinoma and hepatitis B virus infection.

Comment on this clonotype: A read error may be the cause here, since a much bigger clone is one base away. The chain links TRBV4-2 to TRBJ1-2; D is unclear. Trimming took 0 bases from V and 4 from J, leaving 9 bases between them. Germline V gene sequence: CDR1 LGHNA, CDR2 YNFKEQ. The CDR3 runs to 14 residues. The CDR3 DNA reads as TGTGCCAGCAGCCAAGATGACGGAGGCTATGGCTACACCTTC. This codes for CASSQDDGGYGYTF.

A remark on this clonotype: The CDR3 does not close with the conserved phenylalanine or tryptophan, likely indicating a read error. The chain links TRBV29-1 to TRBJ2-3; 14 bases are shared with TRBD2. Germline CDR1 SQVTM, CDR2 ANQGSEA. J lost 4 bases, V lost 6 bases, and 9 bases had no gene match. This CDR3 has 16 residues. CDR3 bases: TGCAGCGTACCCGGGACTAGCGGGAGTCGGGCAGATACGCAGTATTAT. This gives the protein CSVPGTSGSRADTQYY.

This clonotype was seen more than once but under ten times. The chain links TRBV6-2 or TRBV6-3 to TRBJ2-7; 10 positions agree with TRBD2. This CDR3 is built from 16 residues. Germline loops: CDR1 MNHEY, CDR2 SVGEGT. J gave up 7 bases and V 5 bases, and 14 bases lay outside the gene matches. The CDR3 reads CASSPQGAGGNNEQYF. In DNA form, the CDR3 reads TGTGCCAGCAGTCCCCAGGGAGCGGGAGGGAACAATGAGCAGTACTTC.

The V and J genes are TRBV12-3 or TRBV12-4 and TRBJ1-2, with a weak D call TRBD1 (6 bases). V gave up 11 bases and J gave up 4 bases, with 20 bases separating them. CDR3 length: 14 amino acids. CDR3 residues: CAGTRDNTGYGYTF. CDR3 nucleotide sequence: TGTGCCGGCACCCGGGACAACACGGGCTATGGCTACACCTTC.

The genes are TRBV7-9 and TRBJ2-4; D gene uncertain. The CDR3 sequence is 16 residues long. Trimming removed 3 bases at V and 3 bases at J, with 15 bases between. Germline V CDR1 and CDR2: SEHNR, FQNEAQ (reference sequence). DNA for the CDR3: TGTGCCAGCAGCTTCCTTTTGGGGAAAGACAAAAACATTCAGTACTTC. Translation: CASSFLLGKDKNIQYF.

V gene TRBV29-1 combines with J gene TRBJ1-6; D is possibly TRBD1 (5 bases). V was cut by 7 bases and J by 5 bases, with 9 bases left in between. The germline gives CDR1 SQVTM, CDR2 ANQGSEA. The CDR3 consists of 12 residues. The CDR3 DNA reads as TGCAGCGCCCAGACAGATAATTCACCCCTCCACTTT. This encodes CSAQTDNSPLHF.

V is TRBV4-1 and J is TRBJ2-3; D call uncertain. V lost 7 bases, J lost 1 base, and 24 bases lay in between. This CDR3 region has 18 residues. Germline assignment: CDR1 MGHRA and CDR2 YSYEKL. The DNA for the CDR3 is TGCGCCAGCATCCTCGGTGCGGTACGGTCCGGAGGCACAGATACGCAGTATTTT. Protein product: CASILGAVRSGGTDTQYF.

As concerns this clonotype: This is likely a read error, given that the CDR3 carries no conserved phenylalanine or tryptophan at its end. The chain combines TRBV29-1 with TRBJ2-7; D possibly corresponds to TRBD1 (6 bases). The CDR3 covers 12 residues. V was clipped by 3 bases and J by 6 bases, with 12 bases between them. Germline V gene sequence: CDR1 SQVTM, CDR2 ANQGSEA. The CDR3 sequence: CSVEGRGGEQYY. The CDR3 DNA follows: TGCAGCGTTGAGGGCCGAGGGGGCGAGCAGTACTAC.

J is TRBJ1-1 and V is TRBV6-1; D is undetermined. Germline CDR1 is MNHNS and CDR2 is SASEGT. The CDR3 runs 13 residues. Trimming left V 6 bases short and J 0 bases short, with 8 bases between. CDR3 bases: TGTGCCAGCAGGGAGACACTGAACACTGAAGCTTTCTTT. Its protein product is CASRETLNTEAFF.

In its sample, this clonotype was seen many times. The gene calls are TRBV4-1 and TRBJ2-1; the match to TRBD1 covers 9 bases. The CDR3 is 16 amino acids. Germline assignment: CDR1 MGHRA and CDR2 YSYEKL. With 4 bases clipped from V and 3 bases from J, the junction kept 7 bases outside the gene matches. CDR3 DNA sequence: TGCGCCAGCAGCCGCGGACAGGGGCCTCTCTACAATGAGCAGTTCTTC. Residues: CASSRGQGPLYNEQFF.

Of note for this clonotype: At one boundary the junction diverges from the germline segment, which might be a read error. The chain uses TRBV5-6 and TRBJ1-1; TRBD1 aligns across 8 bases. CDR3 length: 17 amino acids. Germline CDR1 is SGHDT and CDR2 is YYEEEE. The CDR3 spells CASSLGSARGPYTEVFF. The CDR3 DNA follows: TGTGCCAGCAGTTTGGGGTCGGCCAGGGGGCCTTACACTGAAGTTTTCTTT.

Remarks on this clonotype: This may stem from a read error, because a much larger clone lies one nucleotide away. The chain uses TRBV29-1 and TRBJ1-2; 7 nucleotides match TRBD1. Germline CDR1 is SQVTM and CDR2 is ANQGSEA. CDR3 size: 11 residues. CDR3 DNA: TGCAACGTAACGACAGGGTCTGGCTACACCTTC. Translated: CNVTTGSGYTF.

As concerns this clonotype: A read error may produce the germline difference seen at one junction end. This CDR3 reads CASSQTHTSNTGELLF. CDR3 in DNA: TGCGCCAGCAGCCAGACACATACCTCGAACACCGGGGAGCTGTTATTT. The gene calls are TRBV4-1 and TRBJ2-2, with a weak D call TRBD2 (5 bases). The CDR3 is made up of 16 amino acids. Germline V gives CDR1 MGHRA, CDR2 YSYEKL.

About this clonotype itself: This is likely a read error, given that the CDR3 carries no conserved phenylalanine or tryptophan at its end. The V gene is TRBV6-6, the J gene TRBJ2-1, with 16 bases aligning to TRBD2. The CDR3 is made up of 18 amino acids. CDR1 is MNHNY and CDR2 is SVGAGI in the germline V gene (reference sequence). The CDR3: CASPGTSGRAGAYNQQFS. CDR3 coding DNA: TGTGCCAGTCCCGGGACTAGCGGGAGGGCCGGCGCCTACAATCAGCAGTTCTCC.

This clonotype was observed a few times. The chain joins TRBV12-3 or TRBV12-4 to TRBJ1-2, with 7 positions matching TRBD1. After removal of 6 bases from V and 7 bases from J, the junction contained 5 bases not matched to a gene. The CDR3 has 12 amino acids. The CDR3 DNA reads TGTGCCAGCAGATCAGGGGGTACTGGCTACACCTTC. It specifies CASRSGGTGYTF.

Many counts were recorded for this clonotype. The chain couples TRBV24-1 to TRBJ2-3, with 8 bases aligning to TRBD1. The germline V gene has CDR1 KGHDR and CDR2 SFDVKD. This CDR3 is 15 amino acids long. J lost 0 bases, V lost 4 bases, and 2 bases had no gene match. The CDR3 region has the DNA TGTGCCACCAGTGAAACAGGGGGGAGCACAGATACGCAGTATTTT. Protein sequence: CATSETGGSTDTQYF.

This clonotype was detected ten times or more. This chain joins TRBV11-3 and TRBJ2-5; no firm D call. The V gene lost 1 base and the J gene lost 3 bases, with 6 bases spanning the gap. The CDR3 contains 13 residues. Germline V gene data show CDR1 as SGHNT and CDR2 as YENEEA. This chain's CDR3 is CASSLGSKETQYF. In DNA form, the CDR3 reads TGTGCCAGCAGCTTAGGGAGTAAAGAGACCCAGTACTTC.

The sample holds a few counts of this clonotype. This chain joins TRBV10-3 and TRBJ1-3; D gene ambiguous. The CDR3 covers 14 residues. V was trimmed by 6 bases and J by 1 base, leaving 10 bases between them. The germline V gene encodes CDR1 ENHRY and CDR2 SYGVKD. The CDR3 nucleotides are TGTGCCATCAGAAACCAGCAGTCTGGAAACACCATATATTTT. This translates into CAIRNQQSGNTIYF.

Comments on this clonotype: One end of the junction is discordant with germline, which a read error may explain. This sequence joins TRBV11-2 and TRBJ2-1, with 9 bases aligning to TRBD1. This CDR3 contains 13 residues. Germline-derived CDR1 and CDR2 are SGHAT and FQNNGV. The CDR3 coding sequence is TGTGCCAGCCCGAGACAGGGGGACAAAGAGCAGTTCTTC. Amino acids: CASPRQGDKEQFF.